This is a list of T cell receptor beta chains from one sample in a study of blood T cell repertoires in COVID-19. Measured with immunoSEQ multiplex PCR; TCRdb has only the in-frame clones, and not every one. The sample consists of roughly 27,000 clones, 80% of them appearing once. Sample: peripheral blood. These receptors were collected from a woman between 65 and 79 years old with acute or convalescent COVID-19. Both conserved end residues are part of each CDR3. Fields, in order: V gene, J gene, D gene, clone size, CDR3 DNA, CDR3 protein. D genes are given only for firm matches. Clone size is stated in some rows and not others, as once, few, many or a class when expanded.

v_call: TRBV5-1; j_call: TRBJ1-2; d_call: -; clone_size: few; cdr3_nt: TGCGCCAGCAGCTTGGCTCCGAACTATGGCTACACCTTC; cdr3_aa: CASSLAPNYGYTF
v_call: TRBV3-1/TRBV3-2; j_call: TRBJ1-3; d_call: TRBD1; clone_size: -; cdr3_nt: TGTGCCAGCAGCCGCGGACAGGGGGGCCTACTCTCTGGAAACACCATATATTTT; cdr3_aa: CASSRGQGGLLSGNTIYF
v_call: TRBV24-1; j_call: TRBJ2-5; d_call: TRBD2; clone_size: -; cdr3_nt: TGTGCCACCAGTGACCAAGGACTAGCGGGGGTACCCCAAGAGACCCAGTACTTC; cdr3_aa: CATSDQGLAGVPQETQYF
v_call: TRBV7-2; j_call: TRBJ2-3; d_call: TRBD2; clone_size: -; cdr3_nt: TGTGCCAGCAGCTTAGTGACGGCGGGGGGGCCCGGAGATACGCAGTATTTT; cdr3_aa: CASSLVTAGGPGDTQYF
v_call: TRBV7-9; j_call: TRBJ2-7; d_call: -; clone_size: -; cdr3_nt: TGTGCCAGCAGCCGCGGGGTAGCCTACGAGCAGTACTTC; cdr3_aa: CASSRGVAYEQYF
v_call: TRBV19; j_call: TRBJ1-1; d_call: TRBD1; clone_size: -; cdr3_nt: TGTGCCAGTAGTATAGTAGGGGGCTCTGAAGCTTTCTTT; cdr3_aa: CASSIVGGSEAFF
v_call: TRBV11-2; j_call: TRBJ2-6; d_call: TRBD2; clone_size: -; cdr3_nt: TGTGCCAGCAGCTTTCTAGCGGGCTCTGGGGCCAACGTCCTGACTTTC; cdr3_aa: CASSFLAGSGANVLTF
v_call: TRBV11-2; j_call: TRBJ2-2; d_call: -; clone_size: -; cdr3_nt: TGTGCCAGCAGCTTAAACAGGGTAGTCAACACCGGGGAGCTGTTTTTT; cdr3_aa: CASSLNRVVNTGELFF
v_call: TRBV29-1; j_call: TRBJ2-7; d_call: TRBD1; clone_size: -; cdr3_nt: TGCAGCGTGAAGCAGGGGGCCTACGAGCAGTACTTC; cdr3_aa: CSVKQGAYEQYF
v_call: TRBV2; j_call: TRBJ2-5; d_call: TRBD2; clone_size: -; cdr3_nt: TGTGCCAGCAGTGGACTAGCGGGAACTGAGACCCAGTACTTC; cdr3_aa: CASSGLAGTETQYF
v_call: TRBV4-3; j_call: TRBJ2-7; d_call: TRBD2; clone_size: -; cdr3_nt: TGCGCCAGCAGCCAAGAGGGACTACTTAATGAGCAGTACTTC; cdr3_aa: CASSQEGLLNEQYF
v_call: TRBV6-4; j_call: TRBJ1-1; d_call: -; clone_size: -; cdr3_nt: TGTGCCAGCAGGCAACGGGGGTCCACTGAAGCTTTCTTT; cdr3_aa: CASRQRGSTEAFF
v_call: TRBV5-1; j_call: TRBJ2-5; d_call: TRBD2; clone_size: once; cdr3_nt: TGCGCCAGCAGCTTAAGGACTAGCGAAGAGACCCAGTACTTC; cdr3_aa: CASSLRTSEETQYF
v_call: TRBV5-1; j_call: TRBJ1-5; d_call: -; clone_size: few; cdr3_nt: TGCGCCAGCAGCTTGGGAGGGGGAGACAGCCAGCCCCAGCATTTT; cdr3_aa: CASSLGGGDSQPQHF
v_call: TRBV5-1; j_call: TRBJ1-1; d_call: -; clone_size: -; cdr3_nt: TGCGCCAGCAGCTTGCGGGGAAACACTGAAGCTTTCTTT; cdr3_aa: CASSLRGNTEAFF
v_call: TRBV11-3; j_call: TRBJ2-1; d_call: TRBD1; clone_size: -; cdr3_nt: TGTGCCAGCAGCTCCCGACAGGGTCCCTACAATGAGCAGTTCTTC; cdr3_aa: CASSSRQGPYNEQFF
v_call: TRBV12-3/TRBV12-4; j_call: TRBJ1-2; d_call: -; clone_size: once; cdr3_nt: TGTGCCAGCAGTTTAACAGGAATCTACACCTTC; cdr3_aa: CASSLTGIYTF
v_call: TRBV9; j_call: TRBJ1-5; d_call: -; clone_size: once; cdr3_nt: TGTGCCAGCAGCGTAGACGGTTATAGCAATCAGCCCCAGCATTTT; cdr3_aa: CASSVDGYSNQPQHF
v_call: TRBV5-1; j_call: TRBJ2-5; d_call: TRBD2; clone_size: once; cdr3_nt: TGCGCCAGCAGCATAGAAACTCTAGCGGGCACTTCCCGAGAGACCCAGTACTTC; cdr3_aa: CASSIETLAGTSRETQYF
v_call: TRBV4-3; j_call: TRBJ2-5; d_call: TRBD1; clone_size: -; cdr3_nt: TGCGCCAGCAGCCAGGGGACGCCGGGACAGGGGAGGGAGACCCAGTACTTC; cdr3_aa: CASSQGTPGQGRETQYF
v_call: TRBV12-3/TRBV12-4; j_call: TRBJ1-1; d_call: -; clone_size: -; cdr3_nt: TGTGCCAGCAGTTTAGGAGGGTATGAAGCTTTCTTT; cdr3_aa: CASSLGGYEAFF
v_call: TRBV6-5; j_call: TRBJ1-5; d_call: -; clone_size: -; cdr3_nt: TGTGCCAGCAGTAGACAGGCAAATCAGCCCCAGCATTTT; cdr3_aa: CASSRQANQPQHF